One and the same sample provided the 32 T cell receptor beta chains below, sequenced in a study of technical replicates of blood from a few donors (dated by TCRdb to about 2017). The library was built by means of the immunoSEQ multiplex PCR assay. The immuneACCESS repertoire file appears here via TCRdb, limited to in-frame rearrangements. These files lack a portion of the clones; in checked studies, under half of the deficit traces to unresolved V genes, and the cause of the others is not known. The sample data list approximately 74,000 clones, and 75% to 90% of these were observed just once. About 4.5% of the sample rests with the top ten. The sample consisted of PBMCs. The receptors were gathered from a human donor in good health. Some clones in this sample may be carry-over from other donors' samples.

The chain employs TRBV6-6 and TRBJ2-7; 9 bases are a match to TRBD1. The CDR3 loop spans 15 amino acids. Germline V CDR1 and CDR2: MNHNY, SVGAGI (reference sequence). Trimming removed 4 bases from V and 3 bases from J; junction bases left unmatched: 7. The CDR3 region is CASSSVTGGSYEQYF. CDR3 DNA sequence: TGTGCCAGCAGTTCCGTGACAGGGGGAAGCTACGAGCAGTACTTC.

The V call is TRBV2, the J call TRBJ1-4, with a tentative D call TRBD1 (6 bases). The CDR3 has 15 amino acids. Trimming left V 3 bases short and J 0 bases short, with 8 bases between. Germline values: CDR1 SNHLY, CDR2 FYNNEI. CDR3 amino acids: CASSDRGSTNEKLFF. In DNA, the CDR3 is TGTGCCAGCAGTGACAGGGGCTCAACTAATGAAAAACTGTTTTTT.

This CDR3 is CASSLPTVPDTQYF. CDR3 DNA: TGTGCCAGCAGCCTCCCCACAGTACCAGATACGCAGTATTTT. This chain joins TRBV6-1 and TRBJ2-3; D remains unclear. V was shortened by 6 bases and J by 4 bases, with 14 bases between the two germline ends. Germline CDR1 reads MNHNS; CDR2 reads SASEGT. The CDR3 has 14 residues.

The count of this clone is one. CDR3 region: CASSPRTVNEQYF. The CDR3 DNA follows: TGTGCCAGTAGTCCTAGGACAGTTAACGAGCAGTACTTC. V gene TRBV19 combines with J gene TRBJ2-7; a weak D match, TRBD1 (6 bases). CDR3 length equals 13 residues. V shed 5 bases and J shed 5 bases, with 13 bases lying between them. CDR1 is LNHDA and CDR2 is SQIVND in the germline V gene (reference sequence).

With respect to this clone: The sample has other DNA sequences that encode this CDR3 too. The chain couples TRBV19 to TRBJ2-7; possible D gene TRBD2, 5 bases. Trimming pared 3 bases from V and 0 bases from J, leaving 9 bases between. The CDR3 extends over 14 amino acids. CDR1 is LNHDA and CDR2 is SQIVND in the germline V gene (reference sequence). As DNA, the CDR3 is TGTGCCAGTAGTATTTCGGGAAGCTCCTACGAGCAGTACTTC. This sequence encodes CASSISGSSYEQYF.

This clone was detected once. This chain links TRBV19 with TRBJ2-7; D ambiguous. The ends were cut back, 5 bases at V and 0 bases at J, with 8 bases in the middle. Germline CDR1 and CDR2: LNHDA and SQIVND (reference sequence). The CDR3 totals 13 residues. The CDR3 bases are TGTGCCAGTAGTTACAGTAGCTCCTACGAGCAGTACTTC. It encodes CASSYSSSYEQYF.

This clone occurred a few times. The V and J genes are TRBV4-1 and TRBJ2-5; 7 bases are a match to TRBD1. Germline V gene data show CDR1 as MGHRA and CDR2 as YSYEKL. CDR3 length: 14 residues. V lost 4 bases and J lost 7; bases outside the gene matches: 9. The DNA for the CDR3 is TGCGCCAGCAGCCCCCCTACAGGGGTACTGACCCAGTACTTC. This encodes CASSPPTGVLTQYF.

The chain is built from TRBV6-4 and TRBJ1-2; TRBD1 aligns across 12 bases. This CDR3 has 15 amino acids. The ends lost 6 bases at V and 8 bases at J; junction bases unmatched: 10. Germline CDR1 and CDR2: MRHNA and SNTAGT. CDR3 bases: TGTGCCAGCAGCCTCGGGACAGGGGGCGCAGAGGGCTACACCTTC. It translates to CASSLGTGGAEGYTF.

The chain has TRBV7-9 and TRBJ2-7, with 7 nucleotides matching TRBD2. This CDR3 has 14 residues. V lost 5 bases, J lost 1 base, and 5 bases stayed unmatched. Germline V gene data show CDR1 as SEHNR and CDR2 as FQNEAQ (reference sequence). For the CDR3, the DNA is TGTGCCAGCAGCCCCTCTAGCGGTTCCTACGAGCAGTACTTC. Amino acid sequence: CASSPSSGSYEQYF.

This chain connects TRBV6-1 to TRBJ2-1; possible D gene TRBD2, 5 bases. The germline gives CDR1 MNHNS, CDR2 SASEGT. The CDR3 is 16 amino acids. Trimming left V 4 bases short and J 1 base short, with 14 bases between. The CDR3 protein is CASSAKVRGSYNEQFF. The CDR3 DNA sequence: TGTGCCAGCAGTGCAAAGGTGAGAGGGTCCTACAATGAGCAGTTCTTC.

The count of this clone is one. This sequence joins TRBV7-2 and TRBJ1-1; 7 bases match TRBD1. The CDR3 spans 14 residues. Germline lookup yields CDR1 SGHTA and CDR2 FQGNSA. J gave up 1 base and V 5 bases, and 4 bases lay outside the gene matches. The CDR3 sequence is CASSPWTGNTEAFF. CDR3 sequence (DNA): TGTGCCAGCAGCCCCTGGACAGGGAACACTGAAGCTTTCTTT.

This CDR3 reads CASSSGTSVGTGELFF. CDR3 in DNA: TGCGCCAGCAGCTCAGGGACTAGCGTCGGGACCGGGGAGCTGTTTTTT. This chain uses TRBV5-1 with TRBJ2-2; 10 positions agree with TRBD2. CDR3 length: 16 amino acids. Trimming removed 3 bases from V and 5 bases from J; junction bases left unmatched: 7. In germline, CDR1 is SGHRS, CDR2 YFSETQ.

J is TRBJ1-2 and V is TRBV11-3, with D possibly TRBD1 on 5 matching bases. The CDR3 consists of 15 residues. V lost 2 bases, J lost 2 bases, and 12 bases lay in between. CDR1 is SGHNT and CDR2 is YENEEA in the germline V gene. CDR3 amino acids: CASSLRGNTNYGYTF. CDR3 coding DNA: TGTGCCAGCAGCTTACGGGGGAATACCAACTATGGCTACACCTTC.

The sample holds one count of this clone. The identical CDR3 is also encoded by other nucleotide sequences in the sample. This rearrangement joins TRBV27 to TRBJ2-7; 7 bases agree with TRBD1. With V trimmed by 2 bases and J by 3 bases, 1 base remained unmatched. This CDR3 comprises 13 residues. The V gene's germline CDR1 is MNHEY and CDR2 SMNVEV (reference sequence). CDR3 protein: CASSLAGGYEQYF. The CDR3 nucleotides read TGTGCCAGCAGTTTAGCAGGGGGCTACGAGCAGTACTTC.

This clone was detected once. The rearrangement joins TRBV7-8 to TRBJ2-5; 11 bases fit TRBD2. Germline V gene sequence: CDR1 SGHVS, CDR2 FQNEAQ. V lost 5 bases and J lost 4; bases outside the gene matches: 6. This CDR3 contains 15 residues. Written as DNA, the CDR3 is TGTGCCAGCAGCCAAGCGGGACTAGCGGTAGAGACCCAGTACTTC. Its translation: CASSQAGLAVETQYF.

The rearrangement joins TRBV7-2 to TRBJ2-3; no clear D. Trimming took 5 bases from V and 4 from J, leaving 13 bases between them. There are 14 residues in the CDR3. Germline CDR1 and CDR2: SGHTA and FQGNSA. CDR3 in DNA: TGTGCCAGCAGCCCATCCTGGTCGGCAGATACGCAGTATTTT. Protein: CASSPSWSADTQYF.

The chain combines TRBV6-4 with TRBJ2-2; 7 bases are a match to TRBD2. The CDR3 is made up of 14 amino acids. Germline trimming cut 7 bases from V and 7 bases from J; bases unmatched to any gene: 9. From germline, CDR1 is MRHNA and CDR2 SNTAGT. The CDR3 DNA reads TGTGCCAGCAATGGCCGGGGGGTCATCGGGGAGCTGTTTTTT. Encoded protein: CASNGRGVIGELFF.

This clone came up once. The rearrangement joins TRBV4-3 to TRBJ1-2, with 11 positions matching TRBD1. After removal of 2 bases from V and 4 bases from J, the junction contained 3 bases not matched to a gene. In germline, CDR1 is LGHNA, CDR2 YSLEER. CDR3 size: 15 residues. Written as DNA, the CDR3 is TGCGCCAGCAGCCAACTCGGGACAGGGGGCTATGGCTACACCTTC. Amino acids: CASSQLGTGGYGYTF.

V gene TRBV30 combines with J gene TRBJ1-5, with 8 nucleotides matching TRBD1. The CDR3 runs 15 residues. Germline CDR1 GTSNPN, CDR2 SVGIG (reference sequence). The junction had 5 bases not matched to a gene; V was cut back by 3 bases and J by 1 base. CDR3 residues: CAWRTTGASNQPQHF. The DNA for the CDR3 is TGTGCCTGGAGAACGACAGGGGCGAGCAATCAGCCCCAGCATTTT.

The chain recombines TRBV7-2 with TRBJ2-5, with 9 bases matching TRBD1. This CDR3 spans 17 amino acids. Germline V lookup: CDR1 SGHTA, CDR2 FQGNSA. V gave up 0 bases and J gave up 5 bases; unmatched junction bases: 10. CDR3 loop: CASSLAPGDRDRETQYF. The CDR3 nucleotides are TGTGCCAGCAGCTTAGCGCCGGGGGACAGGGATCGGGAGACCCAGTACTTC.

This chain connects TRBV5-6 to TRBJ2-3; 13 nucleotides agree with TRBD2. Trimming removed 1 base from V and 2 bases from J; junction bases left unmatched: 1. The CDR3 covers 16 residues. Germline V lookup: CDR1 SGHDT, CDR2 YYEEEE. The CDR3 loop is CASSLTSGRATDTQYF. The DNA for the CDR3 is TGTGCCAGCAGCTTGACTAGCGGGAGGGCCACAGATACGCAGTATTTT.

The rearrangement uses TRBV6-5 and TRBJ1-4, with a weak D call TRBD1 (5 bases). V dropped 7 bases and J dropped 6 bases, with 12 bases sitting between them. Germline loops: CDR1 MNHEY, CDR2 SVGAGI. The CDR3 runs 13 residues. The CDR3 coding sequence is TGTGCCAGCAAGGTCCGCAGGGATGAAAAACTGTTTTTT. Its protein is CASKVRRDEKLFF.

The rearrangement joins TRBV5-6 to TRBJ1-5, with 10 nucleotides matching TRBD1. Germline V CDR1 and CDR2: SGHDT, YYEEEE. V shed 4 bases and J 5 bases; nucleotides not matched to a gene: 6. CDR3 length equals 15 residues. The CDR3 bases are TGTGCCAGCAGCCCCAGGACAGGGGGTTATCAGCCCCAGCATTTT. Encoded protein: CASSPRTGGYQPQHF.

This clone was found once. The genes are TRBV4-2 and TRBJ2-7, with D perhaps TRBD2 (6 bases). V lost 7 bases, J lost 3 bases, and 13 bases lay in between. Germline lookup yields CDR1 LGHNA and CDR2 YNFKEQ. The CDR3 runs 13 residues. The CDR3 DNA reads TGTGCCAGCACCCCGGGACTTAGCTACGAGCAGTACTTC. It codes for CASTPGLSYEQYF.

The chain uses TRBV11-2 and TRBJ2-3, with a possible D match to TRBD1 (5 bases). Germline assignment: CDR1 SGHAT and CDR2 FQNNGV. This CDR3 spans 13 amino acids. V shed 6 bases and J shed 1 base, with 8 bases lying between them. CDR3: CASRGHGTDTQYF. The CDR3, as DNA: TGTGCCAGCAGAGGACACGGCACAGATACGCAGTATTTT.

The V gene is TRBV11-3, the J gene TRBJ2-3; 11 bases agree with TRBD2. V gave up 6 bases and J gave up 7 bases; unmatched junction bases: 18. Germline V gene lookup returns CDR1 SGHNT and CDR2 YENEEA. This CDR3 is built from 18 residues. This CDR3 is CASSFGLAGLPRGNTQYF. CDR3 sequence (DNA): TGTGCCAGCAGTTTCGGACTAGCGGGCCTACCCCGTGGGAATACGCAGTATTTT.

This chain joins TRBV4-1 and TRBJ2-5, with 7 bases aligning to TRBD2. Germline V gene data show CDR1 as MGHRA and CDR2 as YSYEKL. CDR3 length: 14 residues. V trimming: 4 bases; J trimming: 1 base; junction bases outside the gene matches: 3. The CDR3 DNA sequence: TGCGCCAGCAGCCGAGTAGCGGGCCAAGAGACCCAGTACTTC. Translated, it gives CASSRVAGQETQYF.

The CDR3 sequence is CASSEVQGGRAFF. The DNA for the CDR3 is TGTGCCAGCAGTGAAGTGCAGGGGGGAAGAGCTTTCTTT. This rearrangement joins TRBV6-1 to TRBJ1-1; 7 nucleotides align to TRBD1. Germline V gives CDR1 MNHNS, CDR2 SASEGT. Trimming took 1 base from V and 10 from J; bases not matched to a gene: 6. The CDR3 covers 13 residues.

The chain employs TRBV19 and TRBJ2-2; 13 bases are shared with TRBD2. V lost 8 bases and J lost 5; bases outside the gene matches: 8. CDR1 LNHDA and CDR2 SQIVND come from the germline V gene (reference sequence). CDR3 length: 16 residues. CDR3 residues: CASDGLAGVGTGELFF. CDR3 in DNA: TGTGCCAGTGACGGACTAGCGGGAGTAGGAACCGGGGAGCTGTTTTTT.

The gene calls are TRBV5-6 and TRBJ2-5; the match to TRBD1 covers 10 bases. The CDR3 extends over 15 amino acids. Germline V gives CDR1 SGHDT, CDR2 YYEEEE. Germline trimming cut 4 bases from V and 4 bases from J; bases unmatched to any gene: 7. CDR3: CASSATGTGVETQYF. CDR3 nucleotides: TGTGCCAGCAGCGCAACCGGGACAGGGGTAGAGACCCAGTACTTC.

CDR3 protein: CATRDSRNTIYF. The DNA of the CDR3 is TGTGCCACCAGGGACAGTCGAAACACCATATATTTT. The chain has TRBV15 and TRBJ1-3; tentatively, D is TRBD1 (6 bases). The germline V gene encodes CDR1 LNHNV and CDR2 YYDKDF (reference sequence). The CDR3 spans 12 residues. V lost 6 bases, J lost 5 bases, and 8 bases lay in between.

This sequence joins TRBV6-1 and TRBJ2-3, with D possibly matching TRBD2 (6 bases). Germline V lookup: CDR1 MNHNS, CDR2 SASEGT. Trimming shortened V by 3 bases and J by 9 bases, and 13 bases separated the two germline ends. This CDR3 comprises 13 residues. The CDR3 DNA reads TGTGCCAGCAGTGACCTCGCGGCGGGGACGCAGTATTTT. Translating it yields CASSDLAAGTQYF.